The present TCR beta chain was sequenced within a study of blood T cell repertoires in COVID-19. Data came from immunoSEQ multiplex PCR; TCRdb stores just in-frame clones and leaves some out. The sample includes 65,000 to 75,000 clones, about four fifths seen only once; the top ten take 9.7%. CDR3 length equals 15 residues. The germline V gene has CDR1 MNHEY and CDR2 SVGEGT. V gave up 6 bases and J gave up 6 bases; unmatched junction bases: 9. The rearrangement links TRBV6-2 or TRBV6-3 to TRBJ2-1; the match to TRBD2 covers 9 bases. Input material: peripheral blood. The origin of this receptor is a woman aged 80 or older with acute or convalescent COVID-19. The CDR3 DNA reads TGTGCCAGCAGCAGACCAGCGGGGGGAGGCAATGAGCAGTTCTTC. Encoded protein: CASSRPAGGGNEQFF.